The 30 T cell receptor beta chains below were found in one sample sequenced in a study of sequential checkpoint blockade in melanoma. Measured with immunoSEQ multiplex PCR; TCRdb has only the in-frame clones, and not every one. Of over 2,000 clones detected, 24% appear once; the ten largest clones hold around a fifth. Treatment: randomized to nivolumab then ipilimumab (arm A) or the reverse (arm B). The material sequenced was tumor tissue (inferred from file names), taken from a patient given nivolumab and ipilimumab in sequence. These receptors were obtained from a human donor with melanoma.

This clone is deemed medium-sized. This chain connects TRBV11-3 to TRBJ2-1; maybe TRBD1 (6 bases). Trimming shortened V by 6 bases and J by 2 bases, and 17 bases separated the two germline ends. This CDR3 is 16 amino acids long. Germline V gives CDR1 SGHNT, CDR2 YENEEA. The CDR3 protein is CASSLKTGPPYNEQFF. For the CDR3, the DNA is TGTGCCAGCAGTTTAAAAACAGGGCCACCCTACAATGAGCAGTTCTTC.

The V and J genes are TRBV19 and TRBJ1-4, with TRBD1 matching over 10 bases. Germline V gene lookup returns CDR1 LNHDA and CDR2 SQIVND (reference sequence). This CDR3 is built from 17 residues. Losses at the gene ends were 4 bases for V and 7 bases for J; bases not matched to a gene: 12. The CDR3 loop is CASSSLPGQGKSEKLFF. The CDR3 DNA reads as TGTGCCAGTAGTAGCCTCCCGGGACAGGGGAAGAGTGAAAAACTGTTTTTT.

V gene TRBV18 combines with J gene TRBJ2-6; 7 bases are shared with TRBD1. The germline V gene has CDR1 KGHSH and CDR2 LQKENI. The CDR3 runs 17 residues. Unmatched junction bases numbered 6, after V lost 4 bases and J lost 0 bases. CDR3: CASSLRTGSSGANVLTF. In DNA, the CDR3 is TGTGCCAGCTCACTTAGGACAGGTAGCTCTGGGGCCAACGTCCTGACTTTC.

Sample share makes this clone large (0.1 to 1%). The CDR3 DNA is TGTGCCAGCAGCCTGACAGTCAACTATGGCTACACCTTC. It codes for CASSLTVNYGYTF. The V and J genes are TRBV14 and TRBJ1-2; a weak D match, TRBD1 (5 bases). Between the trimmed V and J ends, which lost 4 bases and 2 bases, there was a span of 8 bases. Looked up from germline, CDR1 is SGHDN and CDR2 is FVKESK. This CDR3 is built from 13 residues. Supplemented by reference TRBV14 and TRBJ1-2, the full variable domain reads EAGVTQFPSHSVIEKGQTVTLRCDPISGHDNLYWYRRVMGKEIKFLLHFVKESKQDESGMPNNRFLAERTGGTYSTLKVQPAELEDSGVYFCASSLTVNYGYTFGSGTRLTVV.

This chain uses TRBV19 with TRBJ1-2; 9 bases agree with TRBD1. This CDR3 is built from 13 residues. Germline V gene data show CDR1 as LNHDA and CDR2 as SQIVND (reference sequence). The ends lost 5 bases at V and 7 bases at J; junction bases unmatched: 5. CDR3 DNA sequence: TGTGCCAGTAGTGCACAGGGGGCGGTTGGCTACACCTTC. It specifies CASSAQGAVGYTF.

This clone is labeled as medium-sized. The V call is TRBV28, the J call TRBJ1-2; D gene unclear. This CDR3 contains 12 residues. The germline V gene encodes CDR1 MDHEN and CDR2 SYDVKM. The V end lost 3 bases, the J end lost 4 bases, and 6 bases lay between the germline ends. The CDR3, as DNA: TGTGCCAGCAGTTTCCTCTCCTATGGCTACACCTTC. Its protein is CASSFLSYGYTF.

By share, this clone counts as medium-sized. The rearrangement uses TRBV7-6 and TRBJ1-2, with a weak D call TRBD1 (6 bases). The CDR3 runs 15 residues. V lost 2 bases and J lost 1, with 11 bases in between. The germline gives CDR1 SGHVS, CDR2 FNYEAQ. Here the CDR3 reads CASSLSAGVNYGYTF. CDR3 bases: TGTGCCAGCAGCTTAAGCGCAGGGGTTAACTATGGCTACACCTTC.

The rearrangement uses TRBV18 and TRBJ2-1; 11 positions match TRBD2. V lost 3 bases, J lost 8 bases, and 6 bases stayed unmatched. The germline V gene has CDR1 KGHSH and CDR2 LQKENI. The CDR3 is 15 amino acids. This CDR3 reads CASSPLLLAGDEQFF. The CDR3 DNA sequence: TGTGCCAGCTCACCTCTTTTACTAGCGGGGGATGAGCAGTTCTTC.

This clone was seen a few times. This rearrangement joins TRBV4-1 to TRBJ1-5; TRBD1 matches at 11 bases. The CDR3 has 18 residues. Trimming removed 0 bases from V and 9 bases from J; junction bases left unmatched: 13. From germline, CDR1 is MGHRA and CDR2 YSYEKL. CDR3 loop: CASSQDWGTGGLGGPQHF. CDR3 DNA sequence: TGCGCCAGCAGCCAAGATTGGGGGACAGGGGGTTTGGGTGGGCCCCAGCATTTT.

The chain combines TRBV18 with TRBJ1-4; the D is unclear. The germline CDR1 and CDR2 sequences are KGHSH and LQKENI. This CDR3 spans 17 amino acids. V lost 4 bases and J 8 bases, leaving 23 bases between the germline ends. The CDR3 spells CASSRLGGIREGEKLFF. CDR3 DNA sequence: TGTGCCAGCTCACGCCTCGGCGGAATAAGGGAAGGAGAAAAACTGTTTTTT.

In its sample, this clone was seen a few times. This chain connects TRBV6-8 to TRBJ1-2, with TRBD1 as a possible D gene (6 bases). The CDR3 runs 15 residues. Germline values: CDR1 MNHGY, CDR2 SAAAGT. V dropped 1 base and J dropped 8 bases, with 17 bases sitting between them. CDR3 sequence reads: CASSYLNSGERGYTF. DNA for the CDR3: TGTGCCAGCAGTTACTTAAATTCAGGGGAGAGAGGCTACACCTTC.

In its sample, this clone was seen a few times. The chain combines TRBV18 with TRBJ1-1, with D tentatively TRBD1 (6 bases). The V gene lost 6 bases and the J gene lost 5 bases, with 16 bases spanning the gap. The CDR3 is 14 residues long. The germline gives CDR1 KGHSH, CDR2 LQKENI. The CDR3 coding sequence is TGTGCCAGCTCCCCAGGGGTGGTCAGGACTGAAGCTTTCTTT. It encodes CASSPGVVRTEAFF.

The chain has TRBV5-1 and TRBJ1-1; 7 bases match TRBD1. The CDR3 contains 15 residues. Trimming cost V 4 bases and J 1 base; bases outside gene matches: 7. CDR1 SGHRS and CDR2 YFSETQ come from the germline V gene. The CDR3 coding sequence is TGCGCCAGCAGCCCAGGGACAGTTCGGAACACTGAAGCTTTCTTT. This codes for CASSPGTVRNTEAFF. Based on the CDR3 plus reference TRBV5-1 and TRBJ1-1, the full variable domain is KAGVTQTPRYLIKTRGQQVTLSCSPISGHRSVSWYQQTPGQGLQFLFEYFSETQRNKGNFPGRFSGRQFSNSRSEMNVSTLELGDSALYLCASSPGTVRNTEAFFGQGTRLTVV.

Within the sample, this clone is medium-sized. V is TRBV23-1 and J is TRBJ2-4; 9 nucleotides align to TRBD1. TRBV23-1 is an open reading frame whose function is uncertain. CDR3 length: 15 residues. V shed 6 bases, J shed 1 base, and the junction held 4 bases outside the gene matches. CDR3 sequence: CASSRDRVAKNIQYF. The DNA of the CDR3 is TGCGCCAGCAGCCGGGACAGGGTGGCCAAAAACATTCAGTACTTC.

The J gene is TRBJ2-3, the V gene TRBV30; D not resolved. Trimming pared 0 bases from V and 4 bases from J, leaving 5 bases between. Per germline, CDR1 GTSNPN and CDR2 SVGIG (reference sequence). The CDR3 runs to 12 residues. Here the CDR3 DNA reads TGTGCCTGGAGTGTAGTAGCAGATACGCAGTATTTT. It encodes CAWSVVADTQYF.

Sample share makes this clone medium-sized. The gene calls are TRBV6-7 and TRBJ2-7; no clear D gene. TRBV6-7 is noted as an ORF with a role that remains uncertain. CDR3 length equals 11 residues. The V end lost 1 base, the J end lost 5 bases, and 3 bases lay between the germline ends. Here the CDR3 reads CASSYFHEQYF. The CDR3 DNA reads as TGTGCCAGCAGTTACTTCCACGAGCAGTACTTC.

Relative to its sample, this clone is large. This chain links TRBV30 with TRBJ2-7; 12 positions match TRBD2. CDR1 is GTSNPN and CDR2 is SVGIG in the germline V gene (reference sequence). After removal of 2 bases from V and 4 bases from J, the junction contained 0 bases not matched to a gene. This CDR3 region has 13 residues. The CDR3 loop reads CAWSTSGGYEQYF. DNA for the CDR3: TGTGCCTGGAGTACTAGCGGGGGGTACGAGCAGTACTTC. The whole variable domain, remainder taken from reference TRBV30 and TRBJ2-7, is SQTIHQWPATLVQPVGSPLSLECTVEGTSNPNLYWYRQAAGRGLQLLFYSVGIGQISSEVPQNLSASRPQDRQFILSSKKLLLSDSGFYLCAWSTSGGYEQYFGPGTRLTVT.

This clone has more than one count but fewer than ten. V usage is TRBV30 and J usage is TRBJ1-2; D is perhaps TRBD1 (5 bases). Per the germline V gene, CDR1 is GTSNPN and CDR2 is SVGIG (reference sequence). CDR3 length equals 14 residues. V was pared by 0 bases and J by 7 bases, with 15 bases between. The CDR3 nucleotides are TGTGCCTGGAGTGTACCTGGAACGGGGGGTGGCTACACCTTC. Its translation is CAWSVPGTGGGYTF.

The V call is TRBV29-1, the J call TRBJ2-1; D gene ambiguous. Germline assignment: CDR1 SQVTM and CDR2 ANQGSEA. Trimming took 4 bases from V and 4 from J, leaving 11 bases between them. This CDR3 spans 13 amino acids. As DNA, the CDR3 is TGCAGCGTTGCTGGGGTAACATACAATGAGCAGTTCTTC. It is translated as CSVAGVTYNEQFF.

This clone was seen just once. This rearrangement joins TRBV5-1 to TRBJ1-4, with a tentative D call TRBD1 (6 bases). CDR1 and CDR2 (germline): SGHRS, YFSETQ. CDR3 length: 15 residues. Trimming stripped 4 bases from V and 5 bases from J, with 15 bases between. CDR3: CASSPGGALNEKLFF. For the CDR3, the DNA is TGCGCCAGCAGCCCCGGGGGGGCCCTCAATGAAAAACTGTTTTTT.

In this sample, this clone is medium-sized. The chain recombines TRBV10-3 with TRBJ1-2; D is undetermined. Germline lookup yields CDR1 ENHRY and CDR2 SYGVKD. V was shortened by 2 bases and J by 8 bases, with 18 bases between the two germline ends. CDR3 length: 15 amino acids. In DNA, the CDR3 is TGTGCCATCAGTGAGGGTTCGGATGGAGTCCGGGGCTACACCTTC. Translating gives CAISEGSDGVRGYTF.

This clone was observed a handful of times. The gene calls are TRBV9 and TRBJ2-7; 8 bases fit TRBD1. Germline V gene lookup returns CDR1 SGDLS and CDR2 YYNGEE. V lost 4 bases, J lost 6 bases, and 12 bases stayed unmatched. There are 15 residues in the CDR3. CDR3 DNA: TGTGCCAGCAGCCCCCCGACAGGGGTTATGGGCGAGCAGTACTTC. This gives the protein CASSPPTGVMGEQYF.

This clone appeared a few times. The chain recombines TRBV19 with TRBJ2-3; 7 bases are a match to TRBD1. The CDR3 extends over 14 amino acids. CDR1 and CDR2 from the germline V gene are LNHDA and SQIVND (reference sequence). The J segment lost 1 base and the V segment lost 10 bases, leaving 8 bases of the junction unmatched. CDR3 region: CATRRDRGTDTQYF. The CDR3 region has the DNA TGTGCCACTCGCCGGGACAGAGGCACAGATACGCAGTATTTT.

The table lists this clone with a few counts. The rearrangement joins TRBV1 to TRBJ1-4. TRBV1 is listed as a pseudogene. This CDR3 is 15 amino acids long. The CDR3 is CASSQERGLNEKLFF. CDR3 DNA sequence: TGCGCCAGCAGCCAAGAAAGAGGGCTTAATGAAAAACTGTTTTTT.

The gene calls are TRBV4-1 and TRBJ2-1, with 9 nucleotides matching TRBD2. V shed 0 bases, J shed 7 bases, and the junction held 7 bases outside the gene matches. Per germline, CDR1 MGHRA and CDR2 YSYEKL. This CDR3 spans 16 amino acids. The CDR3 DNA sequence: TGCGCCAGCAGCCAAGATTCTAGCGGGGTAGGGAATGAGCAGTTCTTC. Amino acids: CASSQDSSGVGNEQFF.

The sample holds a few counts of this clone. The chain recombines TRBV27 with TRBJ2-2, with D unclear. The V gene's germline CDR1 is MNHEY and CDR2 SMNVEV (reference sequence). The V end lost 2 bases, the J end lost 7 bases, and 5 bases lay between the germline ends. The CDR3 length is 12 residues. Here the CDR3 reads CASSLRNGELFF. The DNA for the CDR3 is TGTGCCAGCAGTTTACGGAACGGGGAGCTGTTTTTT.

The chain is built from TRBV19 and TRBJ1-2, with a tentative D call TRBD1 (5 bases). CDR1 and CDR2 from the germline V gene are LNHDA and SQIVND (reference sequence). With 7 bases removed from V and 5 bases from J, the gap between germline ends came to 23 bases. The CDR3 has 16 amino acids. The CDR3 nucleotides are TGTGCCAGTACCCAGTATGGAACAGGAGGAGGATATGGCTACACCTTC. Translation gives CASTQYGTGGGYGYTF.

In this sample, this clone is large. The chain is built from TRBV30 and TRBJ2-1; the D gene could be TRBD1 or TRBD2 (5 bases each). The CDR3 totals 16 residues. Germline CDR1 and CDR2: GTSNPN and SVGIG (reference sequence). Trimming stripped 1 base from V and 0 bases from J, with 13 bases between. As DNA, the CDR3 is TGTGCCTGGAGTGGGCCCGGGGCAAGCTCCTACAATGAGCAGTTCTTC. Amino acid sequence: CAWSGPGASSYNEQFF.

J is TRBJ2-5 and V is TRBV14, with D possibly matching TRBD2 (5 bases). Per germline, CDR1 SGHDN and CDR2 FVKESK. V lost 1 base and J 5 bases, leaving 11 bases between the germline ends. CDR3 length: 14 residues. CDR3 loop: CASSQVGEPETQYF. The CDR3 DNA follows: TGTGCCAGCAGCCAAGTCGGGGAACCTGAGACCCAGTACTTC.

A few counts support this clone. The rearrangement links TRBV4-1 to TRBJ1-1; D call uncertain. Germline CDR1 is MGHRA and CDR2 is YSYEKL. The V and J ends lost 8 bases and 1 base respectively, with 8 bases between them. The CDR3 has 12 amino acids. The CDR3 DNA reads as TGCGCCAGCGGGTCGGGGAACACTGAAGCTTTCTTT. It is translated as CASGSGNTEAFF.